This T cell receptor (beta chain) was retrieved from a study of CD8+CD57+ T cells in acquired aplastic anemia. Findings and limits, study-wide: CD8+ Simpson's diversity in patients was not significantly different from that in controls.

TCR beta VDJ combinations and CDR3 sequences were profiled from genomic DNA. TCRdb reprocessed the reads with MiXCR, giving one entry per CDR3 protein. The sample lists about 190,000 distinct CDR3 sequences, roughly half seen once, with roughly 15% in the top ten. Germline-derived CDR1 and CDR2 are SGHDN and FVKESK. V dropped 1 base and J dropped 8 bases, with 23 bases sitting between them. The CDR3 has 17 residues. On this clonotype itself: Antigen unknown.

The chain has TRBV14 and TRBJ1-2, with a possible D match to TRBD1 (5 bases). The clonotype comes from a human donor in good health, serving as a control. Sequencing was carried out using sorted CD4+, CD8+, or CD8+CD57+ T cells (not recorded which) from PBMCs. CDR3 in amino acids: CASSQVLWDARRGGYTF. CDR3 in DNA: TGTGCCAGCAGCCAAGTTTTATGGGACGCCCGGAGAGGAGGCTACACCTTC.